The 25 T cell receptor beta chains reported below all come from one sample, sequenced in a study of cytomegalovirus exposure and HLA in healthy donors (dated 2017 in TCRdb). Libraries were prepared through the immunoSEQ multiplex PCR assay. For the multiplex PCR, a mixture combining 60 forward primers for TCR Vbeta segments and 13 reverse primers for TCR Jbeta segments was used. Held by TCRdb, this immuneACCESS table contains in-frame sequences only and omits some clones. Under half of the omission traces to an unresolved V gene where checked; the cause of the rest is unknown. Within this sample are roughly 170,000 clones, with approximately 80% of them counted one time only. The leading ten clones occupy roughly 0.75% of the sample. The sample consisted of PBMCs. All receptors derive from a woman under 30 in good health and CMV-seronegative.

V is TRBV9 and J is TRBJ2-2; tentatively, D is TRBD1 (6 bases). This CDR3 is built from 14 residues. Germline V CDR1 and CDR2: SGDLS, YYNGEE. V gave up 3 bases and J gave up 2 bases, with 8 bases separating them. Here the CDR3 reads CASSGDINTGELFF. CDR3 sequence (DNA): TGTGCCAGCAGCGGGGACATTAACACCGGGGAGCTGTTTTTT. The full variable domain, rest sourced from reference TRBV9 and TRBJ2-2, is DSGVTQTPKHLITATGQRVTLRCSPRSGDLSVYWYQQSLDQGLQFLIQYYNGEERAKGNILERFSAQQFPDLHSELNLSSLELGDSALYFCASSGDINTGELFFGEGSRLTVL.

The chain combines TRBV15 with TRBJ2-1; 10 bases agree with TRBD2. J was trimmed by 6 bases and V by 1 base; bases with no gene match: 6. The germline V gene encodes CDR1 LNHNV and CDR2 YYDKDF (reference sequence). CDR3 size: 16 residues. The CDR3 bases are TGTGCCACCAGCAGAGGGGGGCTAGCGGGAGTCAATGAGCAGTTCTTC. Translation gives CATSRGGLAGVNEQFF.

The chain combines TRBV30 with TRBJ2-7; possible D gene TRBD2, 6 bases. With 1 base removed from V and 5 bases from J, the gap between germline ends came to 12 bases. The CDR3 extends over 13 amino acids. Germline loops: CDR1 GTSNPN, CDR2 SVGIG (reference sequence). CDR3 DNA: TGTGCCTGGAGTGCGGAGGGTCTGGACGAGCAGTACTTC. Translating it yields CAWSAEGLDEQYF.

V is TRBV25-1 and J is TRBJ2-3; D is perhaps TRBD2 (6 bases). Germline CDR1 and CDR2: MGHDK and SYGVNS. V gave up 6 bases and J gave up 0 bases, with 22 bases separating them. This CDR3 has 18 amino acids. The CDR3 DNA sequence: TGTGCCAGCAGCCCAGGCGGGGTGCCGTATTCTAGCACAGATACGCAGTATTTT. Protein sequence: CASSPGGVPYSSTDTQYF.

CDR3 residues: CASGQTHYGYTF. CDR3 nucleotides: TGTGCCAGCGGACAAACTCACTATGGCTACACCTTC. The V call is TRBV28, the J call TRBJ1-2; perhaps TRBD1 as D (5 bases). Per the germline V gene, CDR1 is MDHEN and CDR2 is SYDVKM. The CDR3 length is 12 residues. V lost 8 bases and J lost 3, with 10 bases in between.

The CDR3, as DNA: TGTGCCAGCAGCGCTAGTACTGGGGCCAACGTCCTGACTTTC. It encodes CASSASTGANVLTF. The J gene is TRBJ2-6, the V gene TRBV11-3, with D hard to call. Germline V gene sequence: CDR1 SGHNT, CDR2 YENEEA. Trimming took 5 bases from V and 2 from J, leaving 7 bases between them. The CDR3 spans 14 residues.

V is TRBV28 and J is TRBJ2-7, with 13 bases fitting TRBD2. The CDR3 length is 15 residues. Germline loops: CDR1 MDHEN, CDR2 SYDVKM. The V gene end was trimmed by 6 bases and the J gene end by 6 bases; junction bases not matched to a gene: 8. The CDR3 DNA is TGTGCCAGCAGCCCCACTAGCGGGAGGGCCGTCGAGCAGTACTTC. This translates into CASSPTSGRAVEQYF.

Regarding this clone: Compared with germline, one end of the junction differs, possibly owing to a read error. The V call is TRBV7-8, the J call TRBJ2-5; 13 positions match TRBD2. CDR1 SGHVS and CDR2 FQNEAQ come from the germline V gene. The CDR3 extends over 16 amino acids. The CDR3 reads CASSPRAGLAGESQYF. CDR3 DNA sequence: TGTGCCAGCAGCCCCCGAGCAGGACTAGCGGGAGAGTCCCAGTACTTC.

The chain links TRBV5-1 to TRBJ2-7, with 10 nucleotides matching TRBD1. In germline, CDR1 is SGHRS, CDR2 YFSETQ. V shed 1 base, J shed 4 bases, and the junction held 11 bases outside the gene matches. CDR3 length: 17 amino acids. The CDR3: CASSLSTNRDRGYEQYF. CDR3 bases: TGCGCCAGCAGCTTGTCGACCAACCGGGACAGGGGTTACGAGCAGTACTTC.

The V gene is TRBV7-2, the J gene TRBJ2-3; D is uncertain. This CDR3 is 14 amino acids long. Trimming cost V 0 bases and J 2 bases, with 6 bases left between them. Germline V gene lookup returns CDR1 SGHTA and CDR2 FQGNSA. CDR3 sequence: CASSLARNTDTQYF. CDR3 in DNA: TGTGCCAGCAGCTTAGCTAGAAACACAGATACGCAGTATTTT. The full variable domain, its missing parts supplied by reference TRBV7-2 and TRBJ2-3, is GAGVSQSPSNKVTEKGKDVELRCDPISGHTALYWYRQSLGQGLEFLIYFQGNSAPDKSGLPSDRFSAERTGGSVSTLTIQRTQQEDSAVYLCASSLARNTDTQYFGPGTRLTVL.

J is TRBJ1-5 and V is TRBV30; no clear D. Germline CDR1 is GTSNPN and CDR2 is SVGIG (reference sequence). The CDR3 is made up of 16 amino acids. Trimming shortened V by 0 bases and J by 0 bases, and 12 bases separated the two germline ends. CDR3 sequence reads: CAWSVGGSNSNQPQHF. CDR3 nucleotides: TGTGCCTGGAGTGTCGGAGGGAGTAATAGCAATCAGCCCCAGCATTTT.

The rearrangement uses TRBV30 and TRBJ1-5; TRBD1 is a possible D gene (6 bases). V lost 1 base and J lost 4, with 17 bases in between. The CDR3 has 16 amino acids. Germline values: CDR1 GTSNPN, CDR2 SVGIG (reference sequence). The CDR3 DNA reads as TGTGCCTGGAGTGCCCAAGGGGGAGGGGGTAATCAGCCCCAGCATTTT. It specifies CAWSAQGGGGNQPQHF.

CDR3 sequence (DNA): TGCGCCAGCAGCCAAAGCCTTGACCGGGACAGGGTCTACGAGCAGTACTTC. Translating gives CASSQSLDRDRVYEQYF. The chain combines TRBV4-1 with TRBJ2-7; 9 positions agree with TRBD1. The CDR3 covers 17 residues. Germline V gives CDR1 MGHRA, CDR2 YSYEKL. Germline trimming cut 2 bases from V and 3 bases from J; bases unmatched to any gene: 11.

This clone has only one observation. The gene calls are TRBV21-1 and TRBJ2-3; the table calls TRBD1, which could not be checked here. TRBV21-1 is given as a pseudogene. CDR3 length: 12 amino acids. The CDR3 loop is CASSKLTQGPGF. In nucleotides, the CDR3 is TGTGCCAGCAGCAAGTTAACTCAGGGCCCAGGGTTT.

The J gene is TRBJ2-7, the V gene TRBV7-2; 9 bases are shared with TRBD1. This CDR3 spans 15 amino acids. The germline V gene encodes CDR1 SGHTA and CDR2 FQGNSA. V gave up 2 bases and J gave up 3 bases; unmatched junction bases: 5. CDR3 in amino acids: CASSLTGTGNYEQYF. The CDR3 DNA is TGTGCCAGCAGCTTAACCGGGACAGGGAACTACGAGCAGTACTTC. The variable domain in full, with the rest retrieved from reference TRBV7-2 and TRBJ2-7, is GAGVSQSPSNKVTEKGKDVELRCDPISGHTALYWYRQSLGQGLEFLIYFQGNSAPDKSGLPSDRFSAERTGGSVSTLTIQRTQQEDSAVYLCASSLTGTGNYEQYFGPGTRLTVT.

The rearrangement links TRBV7-9 to TRBJ1-1; possible D gene TRBD1, 5 bases. In germline, CDR1 is SEHNR, CDR2 FQNEAQ (reference sequence). V gave up 2 bases and J gave up 1 base, with 8 bases separating them. The CDR3 contains 14 residues. CDR3 in amino acids: CASSLWQGNTEAFF. The CDR3 coding sequence is TGTGCCAGCAGCTTATGGCAGGGGAACACTGAAGCTTTCTTT.

The V and J genes are TRBV11-2 and TRBJ1-4, with 7 bases fitting TRBD1. V lost 5 bases, J lost 8 bases, and 14 bases stayed unmatched. The CDR3 has 16 residues. Per germline, CDR1 SGHAT and CDR2 FQNNGV. The CDR3 region has the DNA TGTGCCAGCAGCGAGAGTGGGACAGAGAAAGGGGAAAAACTGTTTTTT. Amino acid sequence: CASSESGTEKGEKLFF. The full variable domain, completed using reference TRBV11-2 and TRBJ1-4, is EAGVAQSPRYKIIEKRQSVAFWCNPISGHATLYWYQQILGQGPKLLIQFQNNGVVDDSQLPKDRFSAERLKGVDSTLKIQPAKLEDSAVYLCASSESGTEKGEKLFFGSGTQLSVL.

The V call is TRBV10-2, the J call TRBJ2-7; a weak D match, TRBD1 (6 bases). V was shortened by 7 bases and J by 4 bases, with 11 bases between the two germline ends. In germline, CDR1 is WSHSY, CDR2 SAAADI. The CDR3 covers 12 residues. CDR3 DNA: TGCGCCAGCACCAATACAGGGTACGAGCAGTACTTC. This gives the protein CASTNTGYEQYF.

The chain uses TRBV5-1 and TRBJ1-1, with TRBD1 matching 10 bases. This CDR3 region has 13 residues. Unmatched junction bases numbered 2, after V lost 4 bases and J lost 5 bases. Germline assignment: CDR1 SGHRS and CDR2 YFSETQ. CDR3 DNA: TGCGCCAGCAGCCGGGACAGGGGAACTGAAGCTTTCTTT. Its translation: CASSRDRGTEAFF.

This clone has just a few counts. J is TRBJ2-1 and V is TRBV6-5; D is ambiguous. The CDR3 is made up of 13 amino acids. Trimming stripped 0 bases from V and 9 bases from J, with 9 bases between. The V gene's germline CDR1 is MNHEY and CDR2 SVGAGI. CDR3 in amino acids: CASSYSISREQFF. The CDR3 nucleotides are TGTGCCAGCAGTTACTCGATCTCGCGTGAGCAGTTCTTC.

There are a few counts of this clone. The chain has TRBV2 and TRBJ2-1; 10 bases map to TRBD2. Germline V lookup: CDR1 SNHLY, CDR2 FYNNEI. The V and J ends lost 7 bases and 7 bases, in that order; junction bases with no gene match: 10. The CDR3 is 15 residues long. The CDR3: CASNKGTSERNEQFF. DNA of the CDR3: TGTGCCAGCAACAAAGGGACTAGCGAGAGGAATGAGCAGTTCTTC.

J is TRBJ1-1 and V is TRBV18; 7 positions agree with TRBD1. Germline CDR1 and CDR2: KGHSH and LQKENI. The trim removed 5 bases at V and 4 bases at J, leaving 7 bases unmatched. This CDR3 is 14 amino acids long. Here the CDR3 reads CASSEGAWGTEAFF. CDR3 nucleotide sequence: TGTGCCAGCTCAGAGGGGGCTTGGGGCACTGAAGCTTTCTTT.

The chain carries TRBV6-1 and TRBJ1-2; D perhaps matches TRBD1 (5 bases). The CDR3 contains 13 residues. Deletions cut 7 bases from V and 0 bases from J, with 9 bases between. CDR1 is MNHNS, CDR2 SASEGT, per germline. In DNA form, the CDR3 reads TGTGCCAGCAAACGGGACTCTAACTATGGCTACACCTTC. It translates to CASKRDSNYGYTF.

The chain combines TRBV5-5 with TRBJ1-5; D not certain. Trimming left V 5 bases short and J 8 bases short, with 14 bases between. This CDR3 is 13 amino acids long. Looked up from germline, CDR1 is SGHKS and CDR2 is YYEKEE (reference sequence). The CDR3 is CASSRDTKEPQHF. CDR3 DNA sequence: TGTGCCAGCAGTCGAGATACTAAGGAGCCCCAGCATTTT.

V usage is TRBV15 and J usage is TRBJ2-1; 7 bases match TRBD2. This CDR3 spans 14 amino acids. The V gene's germline CDR1 is LNHNV and CDR2 YYDKDF (reference sequence). V was pared by 2 bases and J by 7 bases, with 5 bases of the junction left unmatched. The CDR3 sequence: CATSRPGLKNEQFF. The CDR3 DNA follows: TGTGCCACCAGCAGACCGGGACTAAAAAATGAGCAGTTCTTC. Full variable domain (outside the CDR3, taken from reference TRBV15 and TRBJ2-1): DAMVIQNPRYQVTQFGKPVTLSCSQTLNHNVMYWYQQKSSQAPKLLFHYYDKDFNNEADTPDNFQSRRPNTSFCFLDIRSPGLGDTAMYLCATSRPGLKNEQFFGPGTRLTVL.